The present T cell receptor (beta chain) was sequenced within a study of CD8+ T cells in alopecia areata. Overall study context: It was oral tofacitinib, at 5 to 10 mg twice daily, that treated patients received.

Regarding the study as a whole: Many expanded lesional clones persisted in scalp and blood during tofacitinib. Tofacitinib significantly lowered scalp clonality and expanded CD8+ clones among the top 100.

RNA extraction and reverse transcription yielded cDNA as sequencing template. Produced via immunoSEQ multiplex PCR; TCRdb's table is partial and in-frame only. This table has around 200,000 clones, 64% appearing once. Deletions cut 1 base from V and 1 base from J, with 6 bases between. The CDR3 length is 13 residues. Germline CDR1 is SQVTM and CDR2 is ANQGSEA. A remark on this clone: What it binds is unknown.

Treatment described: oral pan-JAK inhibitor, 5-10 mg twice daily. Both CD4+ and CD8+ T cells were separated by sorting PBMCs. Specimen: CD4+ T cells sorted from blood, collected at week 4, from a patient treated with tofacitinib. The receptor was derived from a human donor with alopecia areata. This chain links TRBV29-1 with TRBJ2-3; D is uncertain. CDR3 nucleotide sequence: TGCAGCGTTGAAGGCTTGGGCACAGATACGCAGTATTTT. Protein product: CSVEGLGTDTQYF.